Each of the 23 T cell receptor beta chains below was sequenced from the same sample in a study of pediatric ulcerative colitis. Here immunoSEQ multiplex PCR was the method, and the copy in TCRdb shows in-frame clones only, minus some. The sample records around 36,000 clones, about three quarters being singletons. The rectum was sampled with one to two pinch biopsies at colonoscopy. The sample consisted of gut tissue. The receptors shown here come from a boy between 10 and 17 years old with mild ulcerative colitis.

The chain carries TRBV6-5 and TRBJ1-2; the D gene is possibly TRBD1 (6 bases). Deletions cut 4 bases from V and 6 bases from J, with 12 bases between. CDR3 length equals 13 residues. Germline V lookup: CDR1 MNHEY, CDR2 SVGAGI. In nucleotides, the CDR3 is TGTGCCAGCAGTTTGGGGGGGCGCGATGGCTACACCTTC. Translating gives CASSLGGRDGYTF.

The chain couples TRBV6-5 to TRBJ2-7; tentative D call: TRBD2 (5 bases). Germline assignment: CDR1 MNHEY and CDR2 SVGAGI. This CDR3 region has 14 residues. V was cut by 2 bases and J by 2 bases, with 10 bases left in between. The CDR3, as DNA: TGTGCCAGCAGTTACCTCGGGAAGACCTACGAGCAGTACTTC. Translated, it gives CASSYLGKTYEQYF.

This chain links TRBV10-1 with TRBJ2-7, with a weak D call TRBD2 (5 bases). Trimming pared 10 bases from V and 0 bases from J, leaving 13 bases between. The CDR3 spans 13 residues. Germline V gene data show CDR1 as WNHNN and CDR2 as SYGVQD (reference sequence). The CDR3 DNA follows: TGCGCCACGAGCGGCCTGAGCTCCTACGAGCAGTACTTC. Translation gives CATSGLSSYEQYF.

The chain couples TRBV7-2 to TRBJ1-2; D unresolved. Trimming removed 5 bases from V and 4 bases from J, with 14 bases in between. The CDR3 consists of 14 residues. Germline loops: CDR1 SGHTA, CDR2 FQGNSA. CDR3 sequence (DNA): TGTGCCAGCAGCCCCCGTGACATGGGCTATGGCTACACCTTC. It is translated as CASSPRDMGYGYTF.

The chain recombines TRBV2 with TRBJ2-1; TRBD1 matches 9 bases. This CDR3 spans 14 amino acids. The V gene's germline CDR1 is SNHLY and CDR2 FYNNEI. Germline trimming cut 6 bases from V and 10 bases from J; bases unmatched to any gene: 10. The CDR3 spells CASRMTGGHEEQFF. DNA for the CDR3: TGTGCCAGCAGGATGACAGGGGGACATGAGGAGCAGTTCTTC. The variable domain in full, with the rest retrieved from reference TRBV2 and TRBJ2-1, is EPEVTQTPSHQVTQMGQEVILRCVPISNHLYFYWYRQILGQKVEFLVSFYNNEISEKSEIFDDQFSVERPDGSNFTLKIRSTKLEDSAMYFCASRMTGGHEEQFFGPGTRLTVL.

The chain has TRBV5-4 and TRBJ2-7; 9 positions agree with TRBD2. CDR1 SGHNT and CDR2 YYREEE come from the germline V gene (reference sequence). The length of the CDR3 is 16 residues. V lost 0 bases and J lost 3; bases outside the gene matches: 7. For the CDR3, the DNA is TGTGCCAGCAGCTTGGCTAGCGCGGGGGGGTTCTACGAGCAGTACTTC. Translation gives CASSLASAGGFYEQYF.

The rearrangement uses TRBV4-1 and TRBJ2-7; D gene unclear. Germline lookup yields CDR1 MGHRA and CDR2 YSYEKL. CDR3 size: 15 residues. Trimming took off 3 bases at V and 2 bases at J, with 14 bases between the two ends. CDR3 sequence (DNA): TGCGCCAGCAGCCACCCTGTGGCTATTCCCTACGAGCAGTACTTC. This gives the protein CASSHPVAIPYEQYF.

This clone was detected only a few times. The chain couples TRBV10-3 to TRBJ2-5, with a possible D match to TRBD2 (5 bases). This CDR3 has 14 amino acids. The V gene's germline CDR1 is ENHRY and CDR2 SYGVKD. The germline V and J ends were trimmed by 4 bases and 1 base, with 10 bases remaining between them. Written as DNA, the CDR3 is TGTGCCATCAGTGGGGGAAGCGGCCAAGAGACCCAGTACTTC. It yields the protein CAISGGSGQETQYF.

This chain connects TRBV4-1 to TRBJ1-2; D call uncertain. Germline-derived CDR1 and CDR2 are MGHRA and YSYEKL. Deletions cut 1 base from V and 2 bases from J, with 8 bases between. The CDR3 is 14 residues long. The CDR3: CASSQGNSNYGYTF. The CDR3 DNA follows: TGCGCCAGCAGCCAAGGCAATAGCAACTATGGCTACACCTTC.

In the case of this clone: The same CDR3 also results from other DNA sequences found in this sample. This sequence joins TRBV6-1 and TRBJ2-5; a weak D match, TRBD1 (6 bases). CDR3 length: 13 amino acids. Germline V CDR1 and CDR2: MNHNS, SASEGT. V dropped 3 bases and J dropped 6 bases, with 11 bases sitting between them. The CDR3 sequence is CASSDRGLKTQYF. The CDR3 DNA is TGTGCCAGCAGTGACAGGGGATTGAAGACCCAGTACTTC.

The V call is TRBV1, the J call TRBJ1-5. TRBV1 is listed as a pseudogene. CDR3 length equals 19 residues. This CDR3 is CTSSQAHSGTAYSNQPQHF. In DNA form, the CDR3 reads TGCACCAGCAGCCAAGCCCACTCCGGGACTGCCTATAGCAATCAGCCCCAGCATTTT.

J is TRBJ2-7 and V is TRBV5-6; TRBD2 might be the D (5 bases). The V gene's germline CDR1 is SGHDT and CDR2 YYEEEE. Trimming took 2 bases from V and 5 from J, leaving 14 bases between them. The CDR3 loop spans 14 amino acids. CDR3 coding DNA: TGTGCCAGCAGCTTCGAATTTCGAGGGCACGAGCAGTACTTC. Translation: CASSFEFRGHEQYF.

This clone has only one observation. This chain uses TRBV12-5 with TRBJ2-6; 8 bases are shared with TRBD2. J was trimmed by 1 base and V by 1 base; bases with no gene match: 0. The V gene's germline CDR1 is LGHNT and CDR2 FRNRAP. The CDR3 loop spans 16 amino acids. This CDR3 is CASGLGGGSGANVLTF. The CDR3, as DNA: TGTGCTAGTGGTTTGGGCGGGGGGTCTGGGGCCAACGTCCTGACTTTC.

This sequence joins TRBV11-2 and TRBJ2-3; D gene ambiguous. V gave up 5 bases and J gave up 1 base, with 13 bases separating them. Germline V gene lookup returns CDR1 SGHAT and CDR2 FQNNGV. The CDR3 loop spans 15 amino acids. CDR3 sequence (DNA): TGTGCCAGCAGCCGAGCGCAACACGGCACAGATACGCAGTATTTT. Its translation is CASSRAQHGTDTQYF. The whole variable domain, remainder taken from reference TRBV11-2 and TRBJ2-3, is EAGVAQSPRYKIIEKRQSVAFWCNPISGHATLYWYQQILGQGPKLLIQFQNNGVVDDSQLPKDRFSAERLKGVDSTLKIQPAKLEDSAVYLCASSRAQHGTDTQYFGPGTRLTVL.

The chain employs TRBV2 and TRBJ1-1; D ambiguous. This CDR3 contains 13 residues. V was pared by 4 bases and J by 4 bases, with 10 bases between. Per germline, CDR1 SNHLY and CDR2 FYNNEI. CDR3 in amino acids: CASSATAPTEAFF. CDR3 DNA sequence: TGTGCCAGCAGTGCCACAGCTCCCACTGAAGCTTTCTTT.

V gene TRBV29-1 combines with J gene TRBJ2-2; D possibly corresponds to TRBD1 (5 bases). Trimming pared 2 bases from V and 6 bases from J, leaving 13 bases between. This CDR3 region has 14 residues. The germline V gene has CDR1 SQVTM and CDR2 ANQGSEA. CDR3 amino acids: CSVETSQGAGELFF. The CDR3 DNA sequence: TGCAGCGTTGAAACCAGCCAAGGGGCCGGGGAGCTGTTTTTT.

This chain links TRBV15 with TRBJ2-1; a possible D gene is TRBD1 (6 bases). With 1 base removed from V and 5 bases from J, the gap between germline ends came to 15 bases. CDR1 and CDR2 from the germline V gene are LNHNV and YYDKDF (reference sequence). CDR3 size: 16 residues. The CDR3 spells CATSRVDGGHHNEQFF. For the CDR3, the DNA is TGTGCCACCAGCAGAGTGGATGGGGGCCACCACAATGAGCAGTTCTTC.

The chain links TRBV6-1 to TRBJ1-5; maybe TRBD1 (5 bases). There are 15 residues in the CDR3. CDR1 is MNHNS and CDR2 is SASEGT in the germline V gene. The V gene lost 7 bases and the J gene lost 3 bases, with 16 bases spanning the gap. The CDR3 loop reads CASTQYGTDNQPQHF. DNA of the CDR3: TGTGCCAGCACCCAGTACGGGACGGACAATCAGCCCCAGCATTTT.

The rearrangement uses TRBV5-1 and TRBJ2-7, with 8 nucleotides matching TRBD1. CDR1 is SGHRS and CDR2 is YFSETQ in the germline V gene. The CDR3 has 14 residues. The trim removed 3 bases at V and 3 bases at J, leaving 5 bases unmatched. The CDR3 DNA follows: TGCGCCAGCAGCTCTGGACAGGGCTTCTACGAGCAGTACTTC. Translation: CASSSGQGFYEQYF.

The chain couples TRBV18 to TRBJ2-7; maybe TRBD1 (5 bases). The V end was cut by 0 bases, the J end by 6 bases, with 6 bases between. Germline V gene sequence: CDR1 KGHSH, CDR2 LQKENI. The CDR3 loop spans 12 amino acids. CDR3 region: CASSPPGVEQYF. The CDR3 DNA reads as TGTGCCAGCTCACCACCAGGGGTCGAGCAGTACTTC.

V is TRBV2 and J is TRBJ1-2, with 7 positions matching TRBD1. Germline lookup yields CDR1 SNHLY and CDR2 FYNNEI. Germline trimming cut 10 bases from V and 13 bases from J; bases unmatched to any gene: 18. The CDR3 loop spans 13 amino acids. CDR3: CATPQRTGEAGTF. The CDR3 bases are TGTGCCACCCCACAACGGACAGGCGAGGCTGGCACCTTC.

The V gene is TRBV7-9, the J gene TRBJ2-7, with 8 bases that match TRBD2. CDR1 and CDR2 from the germline V gene are SEHNR and FQNEAQ (reference sequence). The CDR3 totals 15 residues. V lost 4 bases, J lost 2 bases, and 7 bases stayed unmatched. The CDR3: CASSSTGGYAYEQYF. CDR3 coding DNA: TGTGCCAGCAGCTCAACGGGGGGGTACGCCTACGAGCAGTACTTC.

This clone is a singleton in its sample. The rearrangement links TRBV5-1 to TRBJ1-2; D is possibly TRBD1 (5 bases). Germline-derived CDR1 and CDR2 are SGHRS and YFSETQ. This CDR3 has 13 amino acids. Trimming pared 4 bases from V and 3 bases from J, leaving 10 bases between. This chain's CDR3 is CASSRGRDYGYTF. The CDR3 DNA is TGCGCCAGCAGCAGAGGCAGGGACTATGGCTACACCTTC.